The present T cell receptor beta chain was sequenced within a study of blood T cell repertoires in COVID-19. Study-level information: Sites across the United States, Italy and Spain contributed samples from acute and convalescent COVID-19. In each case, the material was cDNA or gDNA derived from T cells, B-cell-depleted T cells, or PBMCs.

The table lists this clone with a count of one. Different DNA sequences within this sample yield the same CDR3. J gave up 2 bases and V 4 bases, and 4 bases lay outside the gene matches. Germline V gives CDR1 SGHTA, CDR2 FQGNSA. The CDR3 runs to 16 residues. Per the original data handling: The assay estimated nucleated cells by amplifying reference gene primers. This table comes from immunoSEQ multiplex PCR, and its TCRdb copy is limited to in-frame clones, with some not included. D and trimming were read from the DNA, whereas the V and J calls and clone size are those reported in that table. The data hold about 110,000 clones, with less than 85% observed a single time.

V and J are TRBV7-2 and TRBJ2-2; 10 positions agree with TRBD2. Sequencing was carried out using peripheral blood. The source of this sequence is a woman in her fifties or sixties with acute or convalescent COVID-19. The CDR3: CASSSRTSGNTGELFF. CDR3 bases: TGTGCCAGCAGCTCCCGGACTAGCGGAAACACCGGGGAGCTGTTTTTT.